The 7 T cell receptor beta chains below were found in one sample sequenced in a study of T cells in Graves' hyperthyroidism and ophthalmopathy. Using RNA transcripts as the source, TCR beta CDR3 regions were amplified. HTBI primers were used for first-round RT-PCR of the TCR CDR3. TCRdb reprocessed the multiplex PCR reads with MiXCR, giving one entry per CDR3 protein. The table records hundreds of thousands of distinct CDR3 sequences, about 38% of them present only once. Material: blood. Every receptor here comes from a man aged 18 to 29 with Graves' hyperthyroidism.

This clonotype has a handful of counts. The chain has TRBV4-1 and TRBJ1-2, with 7 bases matching TRBD1. The CDR3 is 15 residues long. V dropped 1 base and J dropped 8; count of bases not matched to a gene: 10. Germline CDR1 and CDR2: MGHRA and YSYEKL. The CDR3 coding sequence is TGCGCCAGCAGCCAAGGGGTGGAGACAGGGATCGGCTACACCTTC. It encodes CASSQGVETGIGYTF.

In DNA form, the CDR3 reads TGTGCCAGCAGTGTCACCGGGACTTACCACAATGAGCAGTTCTTC. Residues: CASSVTGTYHNEQFF. V and J are TRBV2 and TRBJ2-1, with D maybe TRBD2 (6 bases). Germline V gene sequence: CDR1 SNHLY, CDR2 FYNNEI. Deletions cut 4 bases from V and 5 bases from J, with 15 bases between. CDR3 length: 15 residues.

This clonotype came up a few times. This chain uses TRBV4-1 with TRBJ2-2, with 8 bases lining up with TRBD2. V was clipped by 7 bases and J by 4 bases; unmatched bases: 11. This CDR3 region has 16 residues. Germline loops: CDR1 MGHRA, CDR2 YSYEKL. As DNA, the CDR3 is TGCGCCAGCAACACTCTGAGCGGGAGACCCACCGGGGAGCTGTTTTTT. Translation gives CASNTLSGRPTGELFF.

The V call is TRBV25-1, the J call TRBJ1-2; weak D call: TRBD1 (5 bases). The V and J ends lost 4 bases and 2 bases respectively, with 20 bases between them. In germline, CDR1 is MGHDK, CDR2 SYGVNS. The CDR3 loop spans 17 amino acids. The CDR3: CASSARGTLGRNYGYTF. The CDR3 DNA reads TGTGCCAGCAGTGCTAGAGGGACTCTGGGCAGGAACTATGGCTACACCTTC.

This chain links TRBV5-5 with TRBJ2-5, with D possibly matching TRBD2 (5 bases). From germline, CDR1 is SGHKS and CDR2 YYEKEE (reference sequence). CDR3 size: 15 residues. V gave up 5 bases and J gave up 2 bases, with 16 bases separating them. CDR3 nucleotide sequence: TGTGCCAGCAGTGGCGGGCGCGGGCTTCAAGAGACCCAGTACTTC. Protein sequence: CASSGGRGLQETQYF.

This sequence joins TRBV19 and TRBJ2-2; 11 nucleotides agree with TRBD1. CDR3 length equals 14 residues. Trimming took 6 bases from V and 6 from J; bases not matched to a gene: 3. The germline gives CDR1 LNHDA, CDR2 SQIVND (reference sequence). CDR3 in DNA: TGTGCCAGTAGGCCGGGACAGGGGGCCGGGGAGCTGTTTTTT. Its translation is CASRPGQGAGELFF. Filled out from reference TRBV19 and TRBJ2-2, the complete variable domain reads DGGITQSPKYLFRKEGQNVTLSCEQNLNHDAMYWYRQDPGQGLRLIYYSQIVNDFQKGDIAEGYSVSREKKESFPLTVTSAQKNPTAFYLCASRPGQGAGELFFGEGSRLTVL.

Of note for this clonotype: It may be a read error: a sequence one base away is much more abundant. CDR3 DNA: TGTGCCAGCGGCCTTGGGACAGCAACCTACGAGCAGTACTTC. Its protein is CASGLGTATYEQYF. This chain links TRBV7-2 with TRBJ2-7, with 7 bases lining up with TRBD1. The J segment lost 2 bases and the V segment lost 8 bases, leaving 9 bases of the junction unmatched. This CDR3 is 14 amino acids long. Germline V CDR1 and CDR2: SGHTA, FQGNSA. Full variable domain (remainder filled in from reference TRBV7-2 and TRBJ2-7): GAGVSQSPSNKVTEKGKDVELRCDPISGHTALYWYRQSLGQGLEFLIYFQGNSAPDKSGLPSDRFSAERTGGSVSTLTIQRTQQEDSAVYLCASGLGTATYEQYFGPGTRLTVT.